A single sample gave rise to the 17 T cell receptor beta chains below, sequenced in a study of regulatory T cells in long-lasting Graves disease. Time point meaning: newly diagnosed GD, antithyroid drugs for less than 3 months. Generation of the TCR library employed RNA extracted from PBMCs. Researchers made TCR beta libraries by using iRepertoire HTBI primers and running Arm-PCR on CDR3 regions. MiXCR was run by TCRdb on the multiplex PCR reads, yielding one entry per CDR3 protein. The table includes 500,000 or so distinct CDR3 sequences, about 16% detected once. This same sample was also part of a study on T cells in Graves' hyperthyroidism and ophthalmopathy.

This material consisted of peripheral blood mononuclear cells (PBMCs), taken at new diagnosis, from a patient treated with antithyroid drugs. These TCRs come from a man aged 40-49 years with Graves disease.

There are many counts of this clonotype. The chain is built from TRBV27 and TRBJ2-7, with D maybe TRBD1 (5 bases). CDR1 is MNHEY, CDR2 SMNVEV, per germline (reference sequence). This CDR3 is 13 amino acids long. The V end lost 6 bases, the J end lost 3 bases, and 12 bases lay between the germline ends. In DNA, the CDR3 is TGTGCCAGCAGCTTACGTCAGGGCTACGAGCAGTACTTC. This gives the protein CASSLRQGYEQYF.

This clonotype showed up just a few times. This chain connects TRBV5-1 to TRBJ1-1; 9 nucleotides agree with TRBD1. CDR3 length: 19 residues. J lost 1 base, V lost 0 bases, and 13 bases had no gene match. The germline CDR1 and CDR2 sequences are SGHRS and YFSETQ. CDR3 coding DNA: TGCGCCAGCAGCTTGGGACGCCTACGACAGGGGGGGGGGAACACTGAAGCTTTCTTT. This translates into CASSLGRLRQGGGNTEAFF.

This clonotype has ten or more counts. This sequence joins TRBV15 and TRBJ1-5; no definite D call. Germline V gene data show CDR1 as LNHNV and CDR2 as YYDKDF (reference sequence). There are 14 residues in the CDR3. Trimming stripped 5 bases from V and 4 bases from J, with 12 bases between. CDR3 DNA: TGTGCCACCAGCCCCCCCTTGACGAATCAGCCCCAGCATTTT. Its protein is CATSPPLTNQPQHF.

With respect to this clonotype: This may be a read error, as it is one base from a much larger clone. The chain combines TRBV6-1 with TRBJ2-1; the D gene is possibly TRBD1 (6 bases). Between the trimmed V and J ends, which lost 0 bases and 13 bases, there was a span of 13 bases. The CDR3 runs 13 residues. From germline, CDR1 is MNHNS and CDR2 SASEGT. CDR3 DNA sequence: TGTGCCAGCAGTGAAGCTAGGCAGGGGACCCAGTTCTTC. It yields the protein CASSEARQGTQFF.

This clonotype was seen repeatedly, ten times or more. This may stem from a read error, because a much larger clone lies one nucleotide away. This chain connects TRBV11-2 to TRBJ2-7; no reliable D call. This CDR3 spans 13 amino acids. Trimming left V 5 bases short and J 1 base short, with 9 bases between. Per the germline V gene, CDR1 is SGHAT and CDR2 is FQNNGV. The CDR3, as DNA: TGTGCCAGCAGCCCCGGGCCTTCCTACGAGCAGTACTTC. It specifies CASSPGPSYEQYF.

This clonotype came up a few times. The chain links TRBV29-1 to TRBJ2-1, with 9 nucleotides matching TRBD1. CDR3 length equals 16 residues. The V and J ends lost 1 base and 3 bases, in that order; junction bases with no gene match: 7. Per the germline V gene, CDR1 is SQVTM and CDR2 is ANQGSEA. CDR3 in amino acids: CSVEGVAGQGYNEQFF. The CDR3 coding sequence is TGCAGCGTTGAAGGGGTTGCGGGACAGGGCTACAATGAGCAGTTCTTC.

The gene calls are TRBV5-1 and TRBJ1-6, with 8 bases identical to TRBD1. V shed 4 bases and J 3 bases; nucleotides not matched to a gene: 3. The CDR3 runs 15 residues. Germline V gene lookup returns CDR1 SGHRS and CDR2 YFSETQ. The CDR3 nucleotides are TGCGCCAGCAGCGTGACAGGGGACTATAATTCACCCCTCCACTTT. Its translation is CASSVTGDYNSPLHF.

This clonotype has ten or more counts. Sequence at one end of the junction differs from germline and may be a read error. The V gene is TRBV2, the J gene TRBJ2-1, with TRBD1 identical over 10 bases. Germline V gene sequence: CDR1 SNHLY, CDR2 FYNNEI. The CDR3 length is 15 residues. The CDR3 loop is CASSEDRGRPNEQFF. CDR3 sequence (DNA): TGTGCCAGCAGCGAAGACAGGGGGCGACCCAATGAGCAGTTCTTC.

This clonotype was counted only a few times. This may arise from a read error, as a much more abundant clone is one base away. This chain links TRBV11-2 with TRBJ2-1; 9 nucleotides match TRBD1. CDR3 length equals 18 residues. The V gene's germline CDR1 is SGHAT and CDR2 FQNNGV. V gave up 5 bases and J gave up 4 bases; unmatched junction bases: 15. DNA for the CDR3: TGTGCCAGCAGCACCGAGCCCGGGACAGGGAAAGTGTACAATGAGCAGTTCTTC. This gives the protein CASSTEPGTGKVYNEQFF.

This clonotype occurred many times. The J gene is TRBJ2-5, the V gene TRBV24-1; maybe TRBD2 (6 bases). This CDR3 comprises 15 residues. The germline gives CDR1 KGHDR, CDR2 SFDVKD. Trimming stripped 1 base from V and 5 bases from J, with 13 bases between. The CDR3 spells CATSDFTTSGETQYF. The DNA for the CDR3 is TGTGCCACCAGTGATTTTACTACCAGCGGGGAGACCCAGTACTTC.

This chain uses TRBV20-1 with TRBJ1-5; TRBD1 might be the D (6 bases). Trimming removed 3 bases from V and 2 bases from J, with 14 bases in between. The CDR3 totals 15 residues. The germline gives CDR1 DFQATT, CDR2 SNEGSKA (reference sequence). Written as DNA, the CDR3 is TGCAGTGCTAGCCTGGACAGCTCAGGCAATCAGCCCCAGCATTTT. It encodes CSASLDSSGNQPQHF.

The rearrangement joins TRBV27 to TRBJ2-2; 9 bases map to TRBD1. Per the germline V gene, CDR1 is MNHEY and CDR2 is SMNVEV (reference sequence). The V gene end was trimmed by 4 bases and the J gene end by 2 bases; junction bases not matched to a gene: 2. This CDR3 region has 15 residues. CDR3 coding DNA: TGTGCCAGCAGTTACAGGGGGCGCAACACCGGGGAGCTGTTTTTT. Its protein is CASSYRGRNTGELFF.

Many counts were recorded for this clonotype. V usage is TRBV28 and J usage is TRBJ1-2; D unresolved. The germline V gene has CDR1 MDHEN and CDR2 SYDVKM. V was cut by 5 bases and J by 2 bases, with 6 bases left in between. The CDR3 consists of 12 residues. The DNA for the CDR3 is TGTGCCAGCAGTCGCGACAACTATGGCTACACCTTC. This gives the protein CASSRDNYGYTF.

V gene TRBV6-2 or TRBV6-3 combines with J gene TRBJ2-2; D gene uncertain. Trimming took 8 bases from V and 3 from J, leaving 13 bases between them. The CDR3 length is 14 residues. The germline V gene has CDR1 MNHEY and CDR2 SVGEGT. The CDR3 bases are TGTGCCAGCTTACCATATTGGGACACCGGGGAGCTGTTTTTT. It codes for CASLPYWDTGELFF.

This clonotype was seen a few times. Germline and junction disagree at one end, which may indicate a read error. The chain carries TRBV5-4 and TRBJ2-1; 7 nucleotides match TRBD2. This CDR3 comprises 12 residues. CDR1 SGHNT and CDR2 YYREEE come from the germline V gene (reference sequence). The CDR3 nucleotides are TGTGCCAGCAGCCCTGGGCTAGCGGACCGTGTCTTC. Residues: CASSPGLADRVF. Supplemented by reference TRBV5-4 and TRBJ2-1, the full variable domain reads ETGVTQSPTHLIKTRGQQVTLRCSSQSGHNTVSWYQQALGQGPQFIFQYYREEENGRGNFPPRFSGLQFPNYSSELNVNALELDDSALYLCASSPGLADRVFGPGTRLTVL.

Regarding this clonotype: One end of the junction varies from germline; a read error may be responsible. V is TRBV7-2 and J is TRBJ1-1; 9 bases fit TRBD1. This CDR3 has 15 amino acids. Germline V gene data show CDR1 as SGHTA and CDR2 as FQGNSA. The CDR3 coding sequence is TGTGCCAGTAGTGTCCCGCGCGGACAGGGGAACAAGCTTCTCTTT. It yields the protein CASSVPRGQGNKLLF. Drawing the rest from reference TRBV7-2 and TRBJ1-1, the complete variable domain is GAGVSQSPSNKVTEKGKDVELRCDPISGHTALYWYRQSLGQGLEFLIYFQGNSAPDKSGLPSDRFSAERTGGSVSTLTIQRTQQEDSAVYLCASSVPRGQGNKLLFGQGTRLTVV.

This clonotype appeared many times. The chain recombines TRBV5-1 with TRBJ2-7; no definite D call. V was trimmed by 4 bases and J by 2 bases, leaving 19 bases between them. The CDR3 is made up of 16 amino acids. CDR1 and CDR2 (germline): SGHRS, YFSETQ. CDR3 sequence reads: CASSAALPTVTYEQYF. CDR3 in DNA: TGCGCCAGCAGCGCTGCCCTTCCTACAGTCACCTACGAGCAGTACTTC.